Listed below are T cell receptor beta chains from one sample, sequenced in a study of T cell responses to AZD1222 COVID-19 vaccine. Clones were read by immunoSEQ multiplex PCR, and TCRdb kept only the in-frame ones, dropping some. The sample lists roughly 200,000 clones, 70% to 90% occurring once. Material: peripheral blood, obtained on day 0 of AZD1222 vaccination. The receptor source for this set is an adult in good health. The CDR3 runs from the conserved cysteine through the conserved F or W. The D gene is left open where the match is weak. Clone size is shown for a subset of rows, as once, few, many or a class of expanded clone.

CASTFLQGSTGELFF,TGTGCCAGTACCTTTCTCCAGGGGAGTACCGGGGAGCTGTTTTTT,TRBJ2-2,-,TRBV19,-
CASSGSGAGSYEQYF,TGCGCCAGCAGTGGTTCCGGGGCTGGGTCCTACGAGCAGTACTTC,TRBJ2-7,-,TRBV10-2,-
CASSEGTGFNEKLFF,TGCGCCAGCAGTGAAGGGACAGGATTTAATGAAAAACTGTTTTTT,TRBJ1-4,-,TRBV10-2,TRBD1
CASSGRGPTRELFF,TGCGCCAGCAGCGGGAGAGGCCCCACCCGGGAGCTGTTTTTT,TRBJ2-2,once,TRBV5-1,-
CASSLAHFNSPLHF,TGTGCCAGCAGCTTGGCACACTTTAATTCACCCCTCCACTTT,TRBJ1-6,-,TRBV5-6,-
CASSLAGGPETQYF,TGTGCCAGCAGCTTAGCCGGGGGCCCCGAGACCCAGTACTTC,TRBJ2-5,-,TRBV7-9,-
CASSSRTGLDGYTF,TGTGCCAGCAGCTCGAGGACAGGGCTGGATGGCTACACCTTC,TRBJ1-2,-,TRBV3-1/TRBV3-2,TRBD1
CAISEGNGYGYTF,TGTGCCATCAGTGAGGGGAACGGCTATGGCTACACCTTC,TRBJ1-2,-,TRBV10-3,-
CASSLRTATDTQYF,TGTGCCAGCAGCTTAAGGACAGCAACAGATACGCAGTATTTT,TRBJ2-3,-,TRBV5-4,-
CATRSQLTQATNEKLFF,TGTGCCACCCGATCCCAATTAACCCAAGCAACTAATGAAAAACTGTTTTTT,TRBJ1-4,once,TRBV27,-
CASSVMGNTEAFF,TGTGCCAGCAGCGTCATGGGGAACACTGAAGCTTTCTTT,TRBJ1-1,-,TRBV9,-
CASSTFGETNTIYF,TGTGCCAGCAGCACCTTTGGGGAAACGAACACCATATATTTT,TRBJ1-3,-,TRBV7-8,-
CASSLTGLSGQETQYF,TGTGCCAGCAGCTTAACGGGGCTTAGCGGCCAAGAGACCCAGTACTTC,TRBJ2-5,once,TRBV13,-
CASSLDELTEAFF,TGTGCCAGCAGCTTAGACGAACTAACTGAAGCTTTCTTT,TRBJ1-1,few,TRBV7-9,-
CASTPGGARNIFYEQYF,TGTGCCAGCACCCCGGGGGGGGCCAGGAATATCTTCTACGAGCAGTACTTC,TRBJ2-7,-,TRBV5-5,TRBD2
CASRSLAGGIETQYF,TGTGCCAGCAGGTCTCTAGCGGGGGGAATTGAGACCCAGTACTTC,TRBJ2-5,-,TRBV3-1/TRBV3-2,TRBD2
CASSPQGSPDTQYF,TGTGCCAGTAGTCCCCAGGGGAGCCCAGATACGCAGTATTTT,TRBJ2-3,-,TRBV19,-
CASSQRQADTQYF,TGTGCCAGCAGCCAAAGACAGGCAGATACGCAGTATTTT,TRBJ2-3,-,TRBV12-3/TRBV12-4,-
CSVGVTTGQAFF,TGCAGCGTTGGCGTTACGACGGGACAAGCTTTCTTT,TRBJ1-1,-,TRBV29-1,-
CASSQQGSNEKLFF,TGTGCCAGCAGCCAACAGGGTTCTAATGAAAAACTGTTTTTT,TRBJ1-4,-,TRBV4-2,-
CASSRASMDPRGYNEQFF,TGTGCCAGCTCGCGCGCGTCGATGGATCCTCGTGGCTACAATGAGCAGTTCTTC,TRBJ2-1,-,TRBV18,-
CATSRVRGPYEQYF,TGTGCCACCAGCAGAGTTAGGGGTCCCTACGAGCAGTACTTC,TRBJ2-7,-,TRBV15,-
CASSQDGVGEQFF,TGTGCCAGCAGCCAAGACGGGGTTGGTGAGCAGTTCTTC,TRBJ2-1,-,TRBV4-2,-
CAWRGDVPNYGYTF,TGTGCCTGGAGGGGGGACGTCCCAAACTATGGCTACACCTTC,TRBJ1-2,-,TRBV30,-
CAISDARQGEQFF,TGTGCCATCAGTGACGCGCGACAGGGGGAGCAGTTCTTC,TRBJ2-1,-,TRBV10-3,TRBD1
CSASLLRGVTDTQYF,TGCAGTGCTAGTCTCTTACGGGGGGTAACAGATACGCAGTATTTT,TRBJ2-3,-,TRBV20-1,TRBD2
CASEAGGENLNTDTQYF,TGTGCCAGCGAAGCGGGGGGGGAAAATCTAAACACAGATACGCAGTATTTT,TRBJ2-3,-,TRBV28,TRBD2
CASSLGTPWGYDEQFF,TGTGCCAGCAGCCTAGGGACTCCCTGGGGTTACGATGAGCAGTTCTTC,TRBJ2-1,-,TRBV7-2,-
CASSEYGSKDEQFF,TGTGCCAGCAGTGAATACGGGAGTAAGGATGAGCAGTTCTTC,TRBJ2-1,-,TRBV25-1,-
CASSLGPANTEAFF,TGCGCCAGCAGCTTGGGGCCAGCGAACACTGAAGCTTTCTTT,TRBJ1-1,-,TRBV5-1,-
CAWRDRDRGREKLFF,TGTGCCTGGAGGGACCGCGACAGGGGTCGAGAAAAACTGTTTTTT,TRBJ1-4,-,TRBV30,TRBD1
CASSGGHGLAANTGELFF,TGTGCCAGCAGTGGGGGACACGGACTAGCGGCGAACACCGGGGAGCTGTTTTTT,TRBJ2-2,-,TRBV6-2/TRBV6-3,TRBD2
CASSPGQGGMFEQYF,TGCGCCAGCAGCCCCGGACAGGGGGGGATGTTCGAGCAGTACTTC,TRBJ2-7,-,TRBV4-1,TRBD1
CASTLGRPRSSPLHF,TGTGCCAGCACTCTCGGTCGCCCCCGGAGTTCACCCCTCCACTTT,TRBJ1-6,once,TRBV2,-
CASSLAYGTEAFF,TGTGCCAGCAGCTTAGCGTATGGGACTGAAGCTTTCTTT,TRBJ1-1,-,TRBV7-2,-
CASSAGTGAGETQYF,TGCGCCAGCAGCGCCGGGACAGGGGCAGGGGAGACCCAGTACTTC,TRBJ2-5,-,TRBV5-1,TRBD1
CASSSAQSYYGYTF,TGTGCCAGCAGTTCAGCCCAGAGTTACTATGGCTACACCTTC,TRBJ1-2,-,TRBV27,-
CASSPSKGLWGYTF,TGTGCCAGCTCACCAAGCAAGGGGCTGTGGGGCTACACCTTC,TRBJ1-2,-,TRBV18,-
CASSPAGLAGGPRVYEQYF,TGTGCCAGCAGCCCCGCGGGACTAGCGGGGGGGCCTCGGGTGTACGAGCAGTACTTC,TRBJ2-7,-,TRBV28,TRBD2
CASSQPGTGSETQYF,TGCGCCAGCAGCCAGCCAGGGACAGGGTCAGAGACCCAGTACTTC,TRBJ2-5,-,TRBV4-1,TRBD1
CASTREETGAHQYF,TGTGCCAGCACTCGGGAAGAGACAGGGGCACACCAGTACTTC,TRBJ2-5,-,TRBV6-5,TRBD1
CASSVGGGGALYEQYF,TGTGCCAGCAGCGTAGGTGGAGGGGGGGCCCTTTACGAGCAGTACTTC,TRBJ2-7,-,TRBV9,-
CASSLASPGLAIDTQYF,TGTGCCAGCAGCTTAGCGAGTCCAGGACTAGCGATAGATACGCAGTATTTT,TRBJ2-3,-,TRBV7-6,TRBD2
CASSPGTTGELFF,TGCGCCAGCAGTCCAGGGACCACCGGGGAGCTGTTTTTT,TRBJ2-2,-,TRBV5-1,-
CASREVPGGIQYF,TGTGCCAGCAGGGAGGTCCCTGGGGGCATTCAGTACTTC,TRBJ2-4,-,TRBV6-5,-
CASSLLAAPQETQYF,TGTGCCAGCAGCCTACTAGCGGCCCCTCAAGAGACCCAGTACTTC,TRBJ2-5,-,TRBV6-2/TRBV6-3,TRBD2
CASSPPTGRAGNEQFF,TGCGCCAGCAGCCCTCCAACGGGGCGCGCGGGGAATGAGCAGTTCTTC,TRBJ2-1,-,TRBV5-1,-
CASRTGTGPSYEQYF,TGCGCCAGCAGAACCGGGACAGGGCCCTCCTACGAGCAGTACTTC,TRBJ2-7,-,TRBV5-1,TRBD1
CASSPGWDQPQHF,TGTGCCAGCAGTCCGGGGTGGGATCAGCCCCAGCATTTT,TRBJ1-5,-,TRBV7-9,-
CASSPRREFYEQYF,TGTGCCAGTAGTCCGCGTCGCGAGTTTTACGAGCAGTACTTC,TRBJ2-7,-,TRBV19,-
CSTRQGLSGNTIYF,TGCAGCACCCGACAGGGACTCTCTGGAAACACCATATATTTT,TRBJ1-3,few,TRBV29-1,TRBD1
CASSVGGATGTEAFF,TGTGCCAGCAGCGTAGGTGGGGCGACAGGCACTGAAGCTTTCTTT,TRBJ1-1,-,TRBV9,-
CASGGPQGAADEQFF,TGTGCCAGCGGGGGCCCACAGGGGGCGGCCGATGAGCAGTTCTTC,TRBJ2-1,few,TRBV6-5,TRBD1